This T cell receptor beta chain was observed in a study of blood T cell repertoires in COVID-19. Study information: There were acute and convalescent COVID-19 samples, and they came from the United States, Italy and Spain.

Between the trimmed V and J ends, which lost 0 bases and 2 bases, there was a span of 7 bases. In germline, CDR1 is MNHEY, CDR2 SVGAGI. The CDR3 is 14 residues long. Only in-frame clones appear in the TCRdb table, and some are missing; sequencing was by immunoSEQ multiplex PCR. This sample has over 350,000 clones, with approximately 87% found just once. The sequence derives from a woman aged 45-60 years who had recovered from COVID-19. The specimen was PBMCs or T cells enriched from blood (not recorded which). The J gene is TRBJ1-1, the V gene TRBV6-5; TRBD1 might be the D (5 bases). The CDR3 DNA sequence: TGTGCCAGCAGTTACTCAGACAGTAACACTGAAGCTTTCTTT. Its translation: CASSYSDSNTEAFF.